The 18 T cell receptor beta chains given below trace back to one sample, sequenced in a study of memory CD4+ T cells and cytomegalovirus serostatus (dated by TCRdb to the late 2010s). The library was prepared using the immunoSEQ multiplex PCR assay. The table was pulled from immuneACCESS by TCRdb, which kept in-frame rearrangements only. Such tables lose some clones; where checked, under half of the loss comes from unresolved V genes, and the rest has no known cause. Within this sample are 45,000 or so clones, with roughly 83% of them counted one time only. Of the sample, 0.9% to 1.2% falls within the top ten clones. Single viable CD3+CD4+CD8-CD45RO+ cells were sorted as memory CD4+ T cells on a FACSAria II. The material sequenced was memory CD4+ T cells from blood. The source is an adult in good health and CMV-seronegative.

The chain carries TRBV15 and TRBJ2-3; the D is unclear. Per germline, CDR1 LNHNV and CDR2 YYDKDF (reference sequence). The V gene lost 8 bases and the J gene lost 2 bases, with 8 bases spanning the gap. The CDR3 length is 12 residues. DNA of the CDR3: TGTGCCACCGGAGACCTCACAGATACGCAGTATTTT. Its translation: CATGDLTDTQYF.

There are a few counts of this clone. CDR3 residues: CASSVLRTRNEQYF. CDR3 sequence (DNA): TGTGCCAGCAGTGTACTCCGGACCCGGAACGAGCAGTACTTC. The chain recombines TRBV6-1 with TRBJ2-7; D remains unclear. Germline CDR1 reads MNHNS; CDR2 reads SASEGT. V shed 4 bases and J shed 5 bases, with 15 bases lying between them. The CDR3 runs to 14 residues.

This chain links TRBV2 with TRBJ2-5, with TRBD1 identical over 7 bases. The germline gives CDR1 SNHLY, CDR2 FYNNEI. The length of the CDR3 is 12 residues. The V segment lost 6 bases and the J segment 4 bases; nucleotides outside the gene matches: 2. In nucleotides, the CDR3 is TGTGCCAGCAGACCAGGGGGAGAGACCCAGTACTTC. It translates to CASRPGGETQYF.

The chain links TRBV14 to TRBJ2-5; 9 positions agree with TRBD1. This CDR3 is 14 amino acids long. The V segment lost 4 bases and the J segment 7 bases; nucleotides outside the gene matches: 7. Germline V gives CDR1 SGHDN, CDR2 FVKESK. CDR3 residues: CASSRQGVGGTQYF. The CDR3, as DNA: TGTGCCAGCAGCCGACAGGGGGTCGGGGGGACCCAGTACTTC.

The chain combines TRBV4-2 with TRBJ1-2; D is uncertain. This CDR3 is 14 amino acids long. The germline gives CDR1 LGHNA, CDR2 YNFKEQ. V was clipped by 0 bases and J by 8 bases, with 13 bases between them. CDR3 protein: CASSQDYRAAGYTF. The CDR3 coding sequence is TGTGCCAGCAGCCAAGATTATAGGGCAGCAGGCTACACCTTC.

V gene TRBV19 combines with J gene TRBJ2-3; TRBD1 matches at 12 bases. This CDR3 spans 16 amino acids. Germline V gene sequence: CDR1 LNHDA, CDR2 SQIVND (reference sequence). With 5 bases clipped from V and 4 bases from J, the junction kept 7 bases outside the gene matches. The chain's CDR3 is CASSPTGTGGADTQYF. In nucleotides, the CDR3 is TGTGCCAGTAGTCCCACCGGGACAGGGGGCGCAGATACGCAGTATTTT.

The J gene is TRBJ1-6, the V gene TRBV2; 11 bases fit TRBD1. The CDR3 totals 15 residues. Germline assignment: CDR1 SNHLY and CDR2 FYNNEI. V was pared by 6 bases and J by 10 bases, with 8 bases of the junction left unmatched. The chain's CDR3 is CASSDGTGGRSPLHF. Written as DNA, the CDR3 is TGTGCCAGCAGCGACGGGACAGGGGGTAGGTCACCCCTCCACTTT. Drawing the rest from reference TRBV2 and TRBJ1-6, the complete variable domain is EPEVTQTPSHQVTQMGQEVILRCVPISNHLYFYWYRQILGQKVEFLVSFYNNEISEKSEIFDDQFSVERPDGSNFTLKIRSTKLEDSAMYFCASSDGTGGRSPLHFGNGTRLTVT.

The V call is TRBV29-1, the J call TRBJ1-1; tentatively, D is TRBD1 (5 bases). V was cut by 6 bases and J by 2 bases, with 13 bases left in between. Germline V gene data show CDR1 as SQVTM and CDR2 as ANQGSEA. The CDR3 is made up of 13 amino acids. Written as DNA, the CDR3 is TGCAGCGTCACTGTGACAGCCAACACTGAAGCTTTCTTT. As protein: CSVTVTANTEAFF.

The CDR3 DNA reads as TGTGCCAGCAGCTTAGGAAGCAGTTGGGGGGATACGCAGTATTTT. It codes for CASSLGSSWGDTQYF. The chain carries TRBV11-3 and TRBJ2-3, with D possibly called TRBD1 or TRBD2 (5 bases each). The CDR3 loop spans 15 amino acids. Trimming left V 1 base short and J 6 bases short, with 14 bases between. Germline V gene lookup returns CDR1 SGHNT and CDR2 YENEEA.

This clone has only a few counts. V usage is TRBV6-5 and J usage is TRBJ1-1, with unresolved D. Germline-derived CDR1 and CDR2 are MNHEY and SVGAGI. V lost 3 bases and J lost 8, with 10 bases in between. This CDR3 has 12 amino acids. The CDR3 coding sequence is TGTGCCAGCAGTTATACACTTGGAGAAGCTTTCTTT. Translating it yields CASSYTLGEAFF.

The chain carries TRBV2 and TRBJ1-4; tentatively, D is TRBD1 (6 bases). This CDR3 has 15 amino acids. With 3 bases removed from V and 6 bases from J, the gap between germline ends came to 14 bases. The germline V gene has CDR1 SNHLY and CDR2 FYNNEI. The CDR3: CASSDRPGDDEKLFF. CDR3 DNA sequence: TGTGCCAGCAGTGACCGGCCAGGGGACGATGAAAAACTGTTTTTT.

The chain combines TRBV5-4 with TRBJ2-2, with 10 bases lining up with TRBD1. J gave up 5 bases and V 6 bases, and 4 bases lay outside the gene matches. CDR1 is SGHNT and CDR2 is YYREEE in the germline V gene (reference sequence). This CDR3 contains 14 residues. The CDR3 nucleotides are TGTGCCAGCAACCGGGACAGGGGTACCGGGGAGCTGTTTTTT. Its protein product is CASNRDRGTGELFF.

The V and J genes are TRBV7-2 and TRBJ2-5; 14 bases fit TRBD2. J lost 4 bases, V lost 2 bases, and 12 bases had no gene match. Germline-derived CDR1 and CDR2 are SGHTA and FQGNSA. CDR3 length equals 19 residues. Here the CDR3 DNA reads TGTGCCAGCAGCTTAACGCCTCCGACTAGCGGGAGGGCCGGAGAGACCCAGTACTTC. Translated, it gives CASSLTPPTSGRAGETQYF.

The chain recombines TRBV9 with TRBJ1-3, with a tentative D call TRBD1 (6 bases). Trimming took off 3 bases at V and 4 bases at J, with 20 bases between the two ends. Germline V gene lookup returns CDR1 SGDLS and CDR2 YYNGEE. The CDR3 has 17 residues. The CDR3 reads CASSGTNNREVGNTIYF. The CDR3 DNA is TGTGCCAGCAGCGGGACCAATAACAGGGAGGTGGGAAACACCATATATTTT. The entire variable domain, with the rest obtained from reference TRBV9 and TRBJ1-3, is as follows: DSGVTQTPKHLITATGQRVTLRCSPRSGDLSVYWYQQSLDQGLQFLIQYYNGEERAKGNILERFSAQQFPDLHSELNLSSLELGDSALYFCASSGTNNREVGNTIYFGEGSWLTVV.

This clone was found a few times. The chain is built from TRBV5-1 and TRBJ2-7; 9 bases are shared with TRBD2. V dropped 4 bases and J dropped 4; count of bases not matched to a gene: 9. This CDR3 region has 15 residues. Looked up from germline, CDR1 is SGHRS and CDR2 is YFSETQ. The CDR3 sequence is CASSANSGGQYEQYF. CDR3 nucleotides: TGCGCCAGCAGCGCCAATAGCGGGGGACAGTACGAGCAGTACTTC.

This clone came up a few times. The rearrangement links TRBV10-1 to TRBJ2-1; D remains ambiguous. The CDR3 contains 12 residues. Germline V gene sequence: CDR1 WNHNN, CDR2 SYGVQD (reference sequence). Trimming shortened V by 0 bases and J by 10 bases, and 7 bases separated the two germline ends. The CDR3 DNA follows: TGCGCCAGCAGTGAGTCGGAAGGAGAGCAGTTCTTC. It specifies CASSESEGEQFF.

This clone was observed once. V is TRBV18 and J is TRBJ1-5; tentatively, D is TRBD1 (6 bases). V was clipped by 4 bases and J by 6 bases, with 13 bases between them. This CDR3 is 14 amino acids long. Germline lookup yields CDR1 KGHSH and CDR2 LQKENI. DNA of the CDR3: TGTGCCAGCTCACTACAGGGAGAGGGTCAGCCCCAGCATTTT. Its translation: CASSLQGEGQPQHF.

J is TRBJ2-1 and V is TRBV6-6, with TRBD2 identical over 11 bases. Per the germline V gene, CDR1 is MNHNY and CDR2 is SVGAGI (reference sequence). V was pared by 5 bases and J by 5 bases, with 5 bases of the junction left unmatched. The CDR3 contains 15 residues. In nucleotides, the CDR3 is TGTGCCAGCAGTGATCCGGGACTAGCGGACAATGAGCAGTTCTTC. Translated, it gives CASSDPGLADNEQFF.